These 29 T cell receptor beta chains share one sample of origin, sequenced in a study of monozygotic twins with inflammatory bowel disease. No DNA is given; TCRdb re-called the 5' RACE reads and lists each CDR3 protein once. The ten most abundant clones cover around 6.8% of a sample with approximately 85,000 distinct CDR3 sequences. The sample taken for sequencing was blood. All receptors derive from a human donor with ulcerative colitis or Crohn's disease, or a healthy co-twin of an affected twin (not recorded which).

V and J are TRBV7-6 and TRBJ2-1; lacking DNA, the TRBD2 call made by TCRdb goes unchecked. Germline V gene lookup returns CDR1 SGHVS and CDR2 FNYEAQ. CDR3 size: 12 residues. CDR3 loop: CASSLTISEQFF.

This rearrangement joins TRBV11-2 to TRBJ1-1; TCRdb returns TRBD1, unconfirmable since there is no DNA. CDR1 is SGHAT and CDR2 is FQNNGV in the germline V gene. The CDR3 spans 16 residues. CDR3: CASSPSQGSMNTEAFF. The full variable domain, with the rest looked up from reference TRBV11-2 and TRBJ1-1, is EAGVAQSPRYKIIEKRQSVAFWCNPISGHATLYWYQQILGQGPKLLIQFQNNGVVDDSQLPKDRFSAERLKGVDSTLKIQPAKLEDSAVYLCASSPSQGSMNTEAFFGQGTRLTVV.

CDR3 region: CASSLSGTSSYEQYF. This chain links TRBV5-1 with TRBJ2-7; TCRdb indicates TRBD2, and absent DNA this call remains unverified. Germline values: CDR1 SGHRS, CDR2 YFSETQ. The CDR3 has 15 residues. The whole variable domain, filled in from reference TRBV5-1 and TRBJ2-7, reads KAGVTQTPRYLIKTRGQQVTLSCSPISGHRSVSWYQQTPGQGLQFLFEYFSETQRNKGNFPGRFSGRQFSNSRSEMNVSTLELGDSALYLCASSLSGTSSYEQYFGPGTRLTVT.

CDR3 region: CASSFSGSDEQYF. The J gene is TRBJ2-7, the V gene TRBV27; without DNA, the TCRdb call of TRBD2 cannot be checked. Germline V gene sequence: CDR1 MNHEY, CDR2 SMNVEV (reference sequence). This CDR3 region has 13 residues.

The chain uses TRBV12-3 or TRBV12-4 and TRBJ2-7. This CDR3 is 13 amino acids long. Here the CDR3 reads CASSYQASYEQYF.

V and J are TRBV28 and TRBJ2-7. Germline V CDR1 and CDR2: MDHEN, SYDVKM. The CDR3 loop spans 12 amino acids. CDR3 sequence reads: CASSLQRYEQYF.

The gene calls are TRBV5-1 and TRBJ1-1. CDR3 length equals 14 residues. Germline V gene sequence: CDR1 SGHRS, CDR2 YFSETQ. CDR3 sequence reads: CASGPQQTNTEAFF. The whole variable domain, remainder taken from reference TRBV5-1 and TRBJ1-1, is KAGVTQTPRYLIKTRGQQVTLSCSPISGHRSVSWYQQTPGQGLQFLFEYFSETQRNKGNFPGRFSGRQFSNSRSEMNVSTLELGDSALYLCASGPQQTNTEAFFGQGTRLTVV.

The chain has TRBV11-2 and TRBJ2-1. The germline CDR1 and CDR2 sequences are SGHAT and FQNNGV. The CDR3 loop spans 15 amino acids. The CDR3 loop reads CASSLVGPLENEQFF.

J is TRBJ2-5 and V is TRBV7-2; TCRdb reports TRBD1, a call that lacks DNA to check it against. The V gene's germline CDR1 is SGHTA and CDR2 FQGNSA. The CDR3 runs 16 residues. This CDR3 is CASSSALGTGGETQYF.

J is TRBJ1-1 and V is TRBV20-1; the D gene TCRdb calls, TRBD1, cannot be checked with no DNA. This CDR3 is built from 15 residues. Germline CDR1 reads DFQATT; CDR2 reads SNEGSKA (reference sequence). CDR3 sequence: CSARVVGQGNTEAFF.

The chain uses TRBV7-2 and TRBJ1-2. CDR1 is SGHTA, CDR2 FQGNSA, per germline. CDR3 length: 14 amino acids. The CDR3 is CASSLEASNYGYTF.

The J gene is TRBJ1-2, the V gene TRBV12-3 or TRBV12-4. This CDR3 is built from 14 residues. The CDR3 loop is CASSPGGANYGYTF.

The CDR3: CATSDGGTSGMFF. The rearrangement links TRBV24-1 to TRBJ2-1; TCRdb names TRBD2, which stays unverified in the absence of DNA. This CDR3 spans 13 amino acids. The germline V gene has CDR1 KGHDR and CDR2 SFDVKD.

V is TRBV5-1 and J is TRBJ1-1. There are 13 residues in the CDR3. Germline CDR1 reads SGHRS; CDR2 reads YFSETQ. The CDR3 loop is CASSLTRPHEAFF. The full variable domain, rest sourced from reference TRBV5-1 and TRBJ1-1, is KAGVTQTPRYLIKTRGQQVTLSCSPISGHRSVSWYQQTPGQGLQFLFEYFSETQRNKGNFPGRFSGRQFSNSRSEMNVSTLELGDSALYLCASSLTRPHEAFFGQGTRLTVV.

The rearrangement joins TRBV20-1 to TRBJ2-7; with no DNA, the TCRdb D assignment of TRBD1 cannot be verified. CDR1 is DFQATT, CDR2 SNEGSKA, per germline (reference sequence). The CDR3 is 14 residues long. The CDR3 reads CSASLDIVLGEQYF.

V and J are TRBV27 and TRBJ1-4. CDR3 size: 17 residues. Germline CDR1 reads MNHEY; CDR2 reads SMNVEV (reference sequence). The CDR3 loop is CASSLLLTSMAWEKLFF.

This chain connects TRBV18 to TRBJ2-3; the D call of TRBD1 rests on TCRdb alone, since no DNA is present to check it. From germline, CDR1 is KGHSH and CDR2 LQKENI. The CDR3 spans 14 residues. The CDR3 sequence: CASSPKTGSDTQYF.

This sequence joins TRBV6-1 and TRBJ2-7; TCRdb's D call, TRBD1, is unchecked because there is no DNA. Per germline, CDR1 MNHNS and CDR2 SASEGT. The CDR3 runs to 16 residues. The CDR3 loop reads CASTQHPQGQVREQYF.

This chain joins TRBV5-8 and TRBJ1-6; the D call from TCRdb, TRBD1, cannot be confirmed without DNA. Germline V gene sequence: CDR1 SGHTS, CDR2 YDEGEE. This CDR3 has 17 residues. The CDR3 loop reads CASKLQGGRTYNSPLHF. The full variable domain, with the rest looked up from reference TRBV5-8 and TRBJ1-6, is EAGVTQSPTHLIKTRGQQATLRCSPISGHTSVYWYQQALGLGLQFLLWYDEGEERNRGNFPPRFSGRQFPNYSSELNVNALELEDSALYLCASKLQGGRTYNSPLHFGNGTRLTVT.

CDR3 sequence: CASSLGAGFNEKLFF. The V gene is TRBV7-6, the J gene TRBJ1-4. The CDR3 is 15 amino acids. Germline V gene lookup returns CDR1 SGHVS and CDR2 FNYEAQ.

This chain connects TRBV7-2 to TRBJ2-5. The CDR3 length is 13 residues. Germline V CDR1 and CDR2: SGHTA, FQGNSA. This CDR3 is CASSNSGGETQYF.

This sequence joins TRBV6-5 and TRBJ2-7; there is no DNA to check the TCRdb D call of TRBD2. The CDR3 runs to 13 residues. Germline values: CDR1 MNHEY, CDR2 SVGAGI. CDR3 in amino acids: CASSYTRDYEQYF.

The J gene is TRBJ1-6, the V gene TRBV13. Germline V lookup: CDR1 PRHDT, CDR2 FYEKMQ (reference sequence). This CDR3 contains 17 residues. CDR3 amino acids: CASSLAVRRDSNSPLHF.

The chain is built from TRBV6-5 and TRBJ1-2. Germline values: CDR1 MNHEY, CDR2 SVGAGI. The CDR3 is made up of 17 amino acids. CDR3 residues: CASSYSMTRGYNYGYTF.

The CDR3 reads CASSLTGKETQYF. This chain connects TRBV7-6 to TRBJ2-5; the TCRdb D gene call, TRBD1, has no DNA to confirm it. In germline, CDR1 is SGHVS, CDR2 FNYEAQ. The CDR3 totals 13 residues.

The CDR3: CASSLTGGAGSWYGYTF. The chain links TRBV12-3 or TRBV12-4 to TRBJ1-2; the D call from TCRdb, TRBD1, cannot be confirmed without DNA. CDR3 length equals 17 residues.

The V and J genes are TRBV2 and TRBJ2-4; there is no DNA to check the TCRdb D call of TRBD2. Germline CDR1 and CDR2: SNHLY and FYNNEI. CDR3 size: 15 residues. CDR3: CASRSEGGSKNIQYF.

The CDR3 loop reads CASSLGEGGRNQPQHF. This chain uses TRBV7-2 with TRBJ1-5; with no DNA, the TCRdb D assignment of TRBD1 cannot be verified. The CDR3 is made up of 16 amino acids. Per the germline V gene, CDR1 is SGHTA and CDR2 is FQGNSA.

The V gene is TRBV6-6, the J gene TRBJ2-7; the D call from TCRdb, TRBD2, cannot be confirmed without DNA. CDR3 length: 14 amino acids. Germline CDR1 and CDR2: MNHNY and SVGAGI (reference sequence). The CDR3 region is CASSFLAEGKGQYF.